This T cell receptor beta chain is from a study of blood T cell repertoires in COVID-19. Study overall: There were acute and convalescent COVID-19 samples, and they came from the United States, Italy and Spain. T cells, B-cell-depleted T cells, or PBMCs supplied cDNA or gDNA.

Germline V gives CDR1 LGHDT, CDR2 YNNKEL (reference sequence). This CDR3 contains 12 residues. With 3 bases removed from V and 9 bases from J, the gap between germline ends came to 11 bases. Original processing methods: Amplification with reference gene primers provided the estimates of nucleated cell counts. Profiling relied on immunoSEQ multiplex PCR, and the TCRdb table lists in-frame clones only, not all of them. V, J and clone size were drawn from that table, and D and trimming were deduced from the DNA. The sample lists about 94,000 clones; about 80% were seen once. The clonotype originates from a man in his 60s with acute or convalescent COVID-19. The chain uses TRBV3-1 (or the pseudogene TRBV3-2) and TRBJ1-1; D unresolved. Sequenced input: peripheral blood. In DNA, the CDR3 is TGTGCCAGCAGCCAGGGCCCAGGTAAAGCTTTCTTT. Translating gives CASSQGPGKAFF.